A selection of T cell receptor beta chains follows, all from one sample in a study of blood T cell repertoires in COVID-19. Sequencing was performed with immunoSEQ multiplex PCR; in TCRdb, only in-frame clones are kept and a portion is missing. The repertoire holds fewer than 400,000 clones, approximately 90% seen once, with 8.5% to 10% in the top ten. Source material: PBMCs or T cells enriched from blood (not recorded which). The receptors were sampled from a woman aged 18-30 years who had recovered from COVID-19. The CDR3 runs from the conserved cysteine through the conserved F or W. A D gene is named only where the DNA matches it firmly. The size field is filled for only some rows; it gives once, few, many or a size class.

>TRBJ1-4|TRBV5-8|15|TRBD1|.
CASSLVYGTEEKLFF
TGTGCCAGCAGCTTGGTCTACGGGACAGAGGAAAAACTGTTTTTT
>TRBJ2-1|TRBV3-1/TRBV3-2|19|TRBD2|.
CASSQDPPWGAGGFDEQFF
TGTGCCAGCAGCCAAGATCCCCCCTGGGGAGCGGGAGGCTTTGATGAGCAGTTCTTC
>TRBJ1-6|TRBV5-1|14|.|.
CASSLASGNSPLHF
TGCGCCAGCAGCTTGGCTTCAGGGAATTCACCCCTCCACTTT
>TRBJ1-3|TRBV5-1|18|TRBD1|.
CASSQDRVRPRTGNTIYF
TGCGCCAGCAGCCAAGACAGGGTTAGGCCTCGAACTGGAAACACCATATATTTT
>TRBJ2-7|TRBV18|13|TRBD1|.
CASSAGTGYEQYF
TGTGCCAGCTCAGCCGGGACAGGCTACGAGCAGTACTTC
>TRBJ2-5|TRBV6-5|15|TRBD2|.
CASSSTSSGQETQYF
TGTGCCAGCAGTTCAACTTCTAGCGGCCAAGAGACCCAGTACTTC
>TRBJ2-7|TRBV5-1|15|.|few
CASSLSSGGVYEQYF
TGCGCCAGCAGCTTGAGTTCGGGTGGAGTCTACGAGCAGTACTTC
>TRBJ2-2|TRBV7-9|15|.|.
CASTTGGTNTGELFF
TGTGCCAGCACCACCGGGGGTACGAACACCGGGGAGCTGTTTTTT
>TRBJ1-1|TRBV2|14|TRBD1|.
CASSDGTGVGVAIF
TGTGCCAGCAGTGATGGCACAGGGGTAGGGGTAGCAATCTTT
>TRBJ2-7|TRBV25-1|15|TRBD1|.
CASSDTGTGSYEQYF
TGTGCCAGCAGTGACACCGGGACAGGGTCCTACGAGCAGTACTTC
>TRBJ2-7|TRBV9|17|.|few
CASSDSRTQGSMNEQYF
TGTGCCAGCAGCGACTCAAGAACACAGGGTTCAATGAACGAGCAGTACTTC
>TRBJ1-2|TRBV18|13|.|once
CASSPQDRFGYTF
TGTGCCAGCTCACCACAGGACAGATTTGGCTACACCTTC
>TRBJ1-2|TRBV14|15|.|.
CASSQDRALNYGYTF
TGTGCCAGCAGCCAAGACCGAGCCCTTAACTATGGCTACACCTTC
>TRBJ2-1|TRBV28|16|TRBD2|.
CASSPGGGDSYNEQFF
TGTGCCAGCAGTCCGGGCGGGGGTGACTCCTACAATGAGCAGTTCTTC
>TRBJ1-2|TRBV6-5|13|.|.
CASSKDSTYGYTF
TGTGCCAGCAGCAAAGACAGCACCTATGGCTACACCTTC
>TRBJ1-2|TRBV7-9|14|TRBD1|once
CASSLGTGSYGYTF
TGTGCCAGCAGCTTAGGGACAGGGAGCTATGGCTACACCTTC
>TRBJ1-2|TRBV2|16|TRBD1|.
CASASGTGFGLYGYTF
TGTGCCAGCGCATCCGGGACAGGGTTTGGACTCTATGGCTACACCTTC
>TRBJ2-7|TRBV28|15|TRBD1|.
CASSLTGTGSYEQYF
TGTGCCAGCAGTCTAACCGGGACAGGGTCTTACGAGCAGTACTTC
>TRBJ2-1|TRBV11-3|16|TRBD2|.
CASSSYSGRANFEQFF
TGTGCCAGCAGCTCATATAGCGGGAGGGCCAATTTTGAGCAGTTCTTC
>TRBJ2-5|TRBV6-1|13|.|once
CASSEQVQETQYF
TGTGCCAGCAGTGAACAGGTTCAAGAGACCCAGTACTTC
>TRBJ2-1|TRBV11-2|17|.|.
CASSLINIAASYNEQFF
TGTGCCAGCAGCTTGATCAACATAGCGGCCTCCTACAATGAGCAGTTCTTC
>TRBJ2-5|TRBV9|13|.|.
CASSPGVQETQYF
TGTGCCAGCAGCCCGGGGGTCCAAGAGACCCAGTACTTC
>TRBJ1-1|TRBV18|16|.|.
CASSPLLSTQDTEAFF
TGTGCCAGCTCACCACTATTGAGTACTCAGGACACTGAAGCTTTCTTT
>TRBJ1-1|TRBV5-1|15|.|.
CASSLAGHGGTEAFF
TGCGCCAGCAGCTTAGCAGGGCACGGGGGGACTGAAGCTTTCTTT
>TRBJ2-7|TRBV6-1|16|TRBD1|.
CASSEAGTALSYEQYF
TGTGCCAGCAGTGAAGCGGGGACAGCCCTCTCCTACGAGCAGTACTTC
>TRBJ2-7|TRBV7-9|15|TRBD2|.
CASSLVGSGSLEQYF
TGTGCCAGCAGCTTAGTGGGTAGCGGGAGTCTCGAGCAGTACTTC